The next 20 T cell receptor beta chains were all read from a single sample in a study of Tregs in tolerant kidney transplant recipients. Repertoires were generated with immunoSEQ multiplex PCR, while TCRdb's copy carries only in-frame clones and drops some. The sample lists 110,000 or so clones; 92% were seen once. Sample: CD4+ T cells from blood. The receptors were sampled from a human donor in good health.

The rearrangement uses TRBV28 and TRBJ2-5, with D possibly matching TRBD2 (6 bases). Germline CDR1 and CDR2: MDHEN and SYDVKM. The CDR3 is 16 residues long. Trimming took 10 bases from V and 0 from J, leaving 21 bases between them. The CDR3 loop is CATLPPLGGNQETQYF. For the CDR3, the DNA is TGTGCCACCCTCCCCCCTTTGGGGGGTAACCAAGAGACCCAGTACTTC.

V usage is TRBV11-3 and J usage is TRBJ2-3; D might be TRBD2 (6 bases). From germline, CDR1 is SGHNT and CDR2 YENEEA. This CDR3 comprises 14 residues. Trimming removed 5 bases at V and 3 bases at J, with 12 bases between. The CDR3 DNA follows: TGTGCCAGCAGCCGGCGGGGACCGACAGATACGCAGTATTTT. This gives the protein CASSRRGPTDTQYF.

DNA of the CDR3: TGTGCCAGCAGACCGGGACAGGGTTCCTACGAGCAGTACTTC. Protein: CASRPGQGSYEQYF. The V call is TRBV6-5, the J call TRBJ2-7, with TRBD1 identical over 9 bases. Looked up from germline, CDR1 is MNHEY and CDR2 is SVGAGI. V lost 6 bases and J lost 1; bases outside the gene matches: 4. The CDR3 sequence is 14 residues long.

The chain is built from TRBV10-3 and TRBJ2-7; no reliable D call. Looked up from germline, CDR1 is ENHRY and CDR2 is SYGVKD. V lost 0 bases to trimming and J lost 0 bases, with 9 bases between them. The CDR3 is 15 amino acids. This chain's CDR3 is CAISESRALSYEQYF. The CDR3 nucleotides read TGTGCCATCAGTGAGTCCCGGGCCCTCTCCTACGAGCAGTACTTC.

The V gene is TRBV7-9, the J gene TRBJ1-6; no firm D call. The CDR3 totals 16 residues. The V end was cut by 4 bases, the J end by 0 bases, with 10 bases between. The germline CDR1 and CDR2 sequences are SEHNR and FQNEAQ (reference sequence). In DNA form, the CDR3 reads TGTGCCAGCAGCTCGGACCGATCCTCCTATAATTCACCCCTCCACTTT. As protein: CASSSDRSSYNSPLHF.

The chain joins TRBV14 to TRBJ2-7; D may be TRBD1 (6 bases). The CDR3 covers 16 residues. Germline V gene data show CDR1 as SGHDN and CDR2 as FVKESK. Trimming shortened V by 1 base and J by 0 bases, and 13 bases separated the two germline ends. The CDR3 DNA reads as TGTGCCAGCAGCCAAGGAGCAGGGGTACTCTCCTACGAGCAGTACTTC. It codes for CASSQGAGVLSYEQYF.

The rearrangement uses TRBV28 and TRBJ2-7, with TRBD1 matching over 9 bases. This CDR3 contains 12 residues. Germline V gives CDR1 MDHEN, CDR2 SYDVKM. J was trimmed by 3 bases and V by 8 bases; bases with no gene match: 2. The CDR3: CASSTGGYEQYF. The CDR3 DNA reads TGTGCCAGCTCGACAGGGGGCTACGAGCAGTACTTC.

About this clone: Its ends do not fully match the called genes, so a read error is possible. The chain employs TRBV6-1 and TRBJ2-3; D may match TRBD1 or TRBD2 (5 bases each). The CDR3 covers 15 residues. Looked up from germline, CDR1 is MNHNS and CDR2 is SASEGT. The CDR3 nucleotides read TGTGCCAGCAGAGAAGAACGGGACCACCCAGATACGCAGTATTTT. Translation: CASREERDHPDTQYF.

J is TRBJ2-3 and V is TRBV29-1, with D perhaps TRBD1 or TRBD2 (5 bases each). CDR3 length: 13 residues. V lost 7 bases to trimming and J lost 3 bases, with 14 bases between them. Germline-derived CDR1 and CDR2 are SQVTM and ANQGSEA. This chain's CDR3 is CSARGFRTDTQYF. As DNA, the CDR3 is TGCAGCGCACGGGGCTTTCGGACAGATACGCAGTATTTT.

This sequence joins TRBV6-4 and TRBJ1-1; D possibly corresponds to TRBD1 (5 bases). V lost 9 bases to trimming and J lost 7 bases, with 12 bases between them. Germline CDR1 is MRHNA and CDR2 is SNTAGT. CDR3 length: 11 residues. In nucleotides, the CDR3 is TGTGCCAGTATAACGGGGGTTGAAGCTTTCTTT. This gives the protein CASITGVEAFF.

The chain links TRBV5-1 to TRBJ1-2; D is possibly TRBD1 (6 bases). The V gene's germline CDR1 is SGHRS and CDR2 YFSETQ. The CDR3 is 13 amino acids. V gave up 6 bases and J gave up 3 bases, with 12 bases separating them. CDR3 residues: CASTEQGDYGYTF. CDR3 bases: TGCGCCAGCACTGAACAGGGCGACTATGGCTACACCTTC.

The count of this clone is one. This chain uses TRBV21-1 with TRBJ2-5; TRBD2 is taken as the D call from the table, unchecked against the DNA. TRBV21-1 is a pseudogene locus. The CDR3 is 16 residues long. The CDR3 loop reads CASSTLAGGPGETQYF. DNA for the CDR3: TGTGCCAGCAGCACCCTAGCGGGAGGGCCAGGGGAGACCCAGTACTTC.

For the CDR3, the DNA is TGTGCCAGCAGCCATAGGACTAGCGGTGCCTACGAGCAGTACTTC. This codes for CASSHRTSGAYEQYF. V and J are TRBV5-6 and TRBJ2-7; 10 bases align to TRBD2. The junction had 6 bases not matched to a gene; V was cut back by 4 bases and J by 2 bases. This CDR3 region has 15 residues. CDR1 SGHDT and CDR2 YYEEEE come from the germline V gene.

The chain carries TRBV7-2 and TRBJ2-7; 9 nucleotides agree with TRBD1. Germline values: CDR1 SGHTA, CDR2 FQGNSA. This CDR3 contains 15 residues. V shed 5 bases, J shed 2 bases, and the junction held 7 bases outside the gene matches. The CDR3 sequence: CASSPDRGTTYEQYF. The CDR3 bases are TGTGCCAGCAGCCCAGACAGGGGGACAACCTACGAGCAGTACTTC.

The rearrangement uses TRBV2 and TRBJ2-5; no clear D gene. Trimming removed 6 bases from V and 4 bases from J, with 15 bases in between. Germline V gene data show CDR1 as SNHLY and CDR2 as FYNNEI. This CDR3 is built from 14 residues. The DNA of the CDR3 is TGTGCCAGCAGACCCGACATGAGCCCAGAGACCCAGTACTTC. Amino acids: CASRPDMSPETQYF.

This chain connects TRBV7-9 to TRBJ2-5, with D perhaps TRBD1 (6 bases). The CDR3 spans 14 residues. With 3 bases removed from V and 3 bases from J, the gap between germline ends came to 11 bases. The germline gives CDR1 SEHNR, CDR2 FQNEAQ (reference sequence). In DNA form, the CDR3 reads TGTGCCAGCAGCTTTCAGGCAGGGGAAGAGACCCAGTACTTC. Protein sequence: CASSFQAGEETQYF.

The gene calls are TRBV4-2 and TRBJ2-7, with TRBD1 matching over 8 bases. The CDR3 covers 16 residues. Per the germline V gene, CDR1 is LGHNA and CDR2 is YNFKEQ. V gave up 0 bases and J gave up 2 bases; unmatched junction bases: 6. CDR3 residues: CASSQDLRTGPYEQYF. The CDR3 DNA follows: TGTGCCAGCAGCCAAGATCTAAGGACAGGGCCCTACGAGCAGTACTTC.

The chain is built from TRBV10-1 and TRBJ1-2, with D unclear. The CDR3 runs 13 residues. With 5 bases removed from V and 6 bases from J, the gap between germline ends came to 13 bases. CDR1 and CDR2 (germline): WNHNN, SYGVQD (reference sequence). This chain's CDR3 is CASSPTRWDGYTF. The CDR3 bases are TGCGCCAGCAGTCCTACCCGGTGGGATGGCTACACCTTC.

The chain has TRBV6-5 and TRBJ2-2; D is perhaps TRBD1 or TRBD2 (5 bases each). Germline V gene lookup returns CDR1 MNHEY and CDR2 SVGAGI. The V end was cut by 3 bases, the J end by 4 bases, with 15 bases between. CDR3 length: 16 residues. This CDR3 reads CASSYQGVRATGELFF. The CDR3 coding sequence is TGTGCCAGCAGTTATCAGGGAGTCCGGGCCACCGGGGAGCTGTTTTTT.

The rearrangement links TRBV11-2 to TRBJ2-7, with 9 bases matching TRBD1. Germline CDR1 and CDR2: SGHAT and FQNNGV. CDR3 size: 14 residues. V dropped 5 bases and J dropped 3; count of bases not matched to a gene: 5. The CDR3 DNA reads TGTGCCAGCAGCCATAGGACAGGGGACTACGAGCAGTACTTC. It codes for CASSHRTGDYEQYF.